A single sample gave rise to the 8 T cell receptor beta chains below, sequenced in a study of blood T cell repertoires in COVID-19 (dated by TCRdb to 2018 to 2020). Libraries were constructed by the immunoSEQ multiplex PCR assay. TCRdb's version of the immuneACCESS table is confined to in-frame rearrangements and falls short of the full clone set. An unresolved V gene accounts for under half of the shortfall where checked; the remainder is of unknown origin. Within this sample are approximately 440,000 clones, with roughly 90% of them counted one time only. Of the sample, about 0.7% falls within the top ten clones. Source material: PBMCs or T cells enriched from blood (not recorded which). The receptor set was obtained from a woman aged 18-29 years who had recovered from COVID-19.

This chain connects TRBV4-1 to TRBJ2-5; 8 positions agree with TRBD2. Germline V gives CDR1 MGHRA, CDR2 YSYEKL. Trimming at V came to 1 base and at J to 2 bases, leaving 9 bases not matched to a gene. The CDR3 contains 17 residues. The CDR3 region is CASSQGRGTSTQETQYF. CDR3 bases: TGCGCCAGCAGCCAAGGACGTGGGACTAGTACTCAAGAGACCCAGTACTTC.

CDR3 sequence: CASSPDRNQPQHF. DNA for the CDR3: TGCGCCAGCAGCCCCGACAGGAATCAGCCCCAGCATTTT. The rearrangement links TRBV5-1 to TRBJ1-5; perhaps TRBD1 as D (6 bases). Trimming cost V 4 bases and J 4 bases, with 9 bases left between them. The CDR3 totals 13 residues. CDR1 is SGHRS, CDR2 YFSETQ, per germline.

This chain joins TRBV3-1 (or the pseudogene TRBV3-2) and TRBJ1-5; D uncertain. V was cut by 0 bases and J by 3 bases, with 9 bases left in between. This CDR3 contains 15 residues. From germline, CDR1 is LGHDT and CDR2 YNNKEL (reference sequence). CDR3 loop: CASSQDTGYNQPQHF. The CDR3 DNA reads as TGTGCCAGCAGCCAAGATACGGGATACAATCAGCCCCAGCATTTT.

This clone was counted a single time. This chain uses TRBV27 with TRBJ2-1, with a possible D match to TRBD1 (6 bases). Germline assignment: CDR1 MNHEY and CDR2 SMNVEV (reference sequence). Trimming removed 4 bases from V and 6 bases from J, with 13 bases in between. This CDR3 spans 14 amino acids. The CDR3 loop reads CASSSFRGVNEQFF. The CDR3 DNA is TGTGCCAGCAGTTCCTTCAGGGGTGTCAATGAGCAGTTCTTC.

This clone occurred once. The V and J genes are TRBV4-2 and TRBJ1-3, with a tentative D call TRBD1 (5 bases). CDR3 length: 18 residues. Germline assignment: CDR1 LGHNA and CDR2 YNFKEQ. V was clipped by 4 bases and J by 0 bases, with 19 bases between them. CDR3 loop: CASSPLGGGPNSGNTIYF. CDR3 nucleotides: TGTGCCAGCAGCCCCCTTGGGGGGGGACCCAACTCTGGAAACACCATATATTTT.

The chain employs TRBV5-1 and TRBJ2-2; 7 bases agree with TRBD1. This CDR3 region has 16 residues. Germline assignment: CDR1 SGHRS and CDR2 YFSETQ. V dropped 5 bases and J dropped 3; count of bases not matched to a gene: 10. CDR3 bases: TGCGCCAGCAGTCCAGACGGTACAGGGGACACCGGGGAGCTGTTTTTT. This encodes CASSPDGTGDTGELFF.

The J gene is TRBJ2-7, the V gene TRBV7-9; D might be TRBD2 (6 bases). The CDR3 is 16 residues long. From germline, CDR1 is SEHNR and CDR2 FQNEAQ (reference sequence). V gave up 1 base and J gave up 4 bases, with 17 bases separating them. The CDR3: CASSLGGDVSLYEQYF. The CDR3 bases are TGTGCCAGCAGCTTAGGGGGGGACGTTTCTTTATACGAGCAGTACTTC.

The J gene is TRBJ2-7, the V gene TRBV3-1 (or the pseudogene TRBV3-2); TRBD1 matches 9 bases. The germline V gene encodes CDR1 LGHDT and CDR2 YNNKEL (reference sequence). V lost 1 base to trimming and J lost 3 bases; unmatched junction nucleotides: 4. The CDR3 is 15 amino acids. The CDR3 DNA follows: TGTGCCAGCAGCCAAGGCCCGGGACAGGGCTACGAGCAGTACTTC. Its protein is CASSQGPGQGYEQYF.